The T cell receptor (beta chain) described here comes from a study of blood T cell repertoires in COVID-19. Overall study: The origin of the acute and convalescent COVID-19 samples was the United States, Italy and Spain. From T cells, B-cell-depleted T cells, or PBMCs came the material, which was cDNA or gDNA.

Germline V gene lookup returns CDR1 SGHAT and CDR2 FQNNGV. This CDR3 comprises 16 residues. Losses at the gene ends were 5 bases for V and 4 bases for J; bases not matched to a gene: 9. In the authors' workflow: The authors estimated nucleated cell counts from reference gene primer amplification. Assay: immunoSEQ multiplex PCR; the TCRdb copy retains only in-frame clones and omits some. D and trimming come from the DNA, and the V and J calls and clone size come from that table. The sample lists about 59,000 clones, roughly 80% seen once, with 10% to 15% in the top ten. The chain links TRBV11-2 to TRBJ2-2, with 8 positions matching TRBD1. This sequence was found in an elderly man with acute or convalescent COVID-19. Sequenced: peripheral blood. The CDR3: CASSAWTGIGTGELFF. The CDR3 DNA reads as TGTGCCAGCAGCGCGTGGACAGGGATCGGCACCGGGGAGCTGTTTTTT.